Listed below are T cell receptor beta chains from one sample, sequenced in a study of blood T cell repertoires in COVID-19. Produced via immunoSEQ multiplex PCR; TCRdb's table is partial and in-frame only. Of some 300,000 clones detected, 85% to 90% appear once; the ten largest clones hold 6% to 8%. Sequencing was carried out using peripheral blood. These receptors were collected from a woman between 50 and 59 years old with COVID-19, enrolled during active disease. Both conserved end residues are part of each CDR3. Each record gives: V gene, CDR3 length, D gene, J gene, clone size, CDR3 protein, CDR3 DNA. The D gene is left open where the match is weak. Expanded clones get a size class; other rows say once, few or many, or leave the size out.

>TRBV7-9|17|TRBD2|TRBJ2-3|NA
CASSPRTSGTRTDTQYF
TGTGCCAGCAGCCCAAGGACTAGCGGGACACGCACAGATACGCAGTATTTT
>TRBV4-3|17|NA|TRBJ1-1|NA
CASSQRFFQDTAGRAFF
TGCGCCAGCAGCCAACGTTTTTTTCAGGACACTGCGGGGAGGGCTTTCTTT
>TRBV7-9|16|TRBD2|TRBJ2-1|NA
CASVSASGRSYNEQFF
TGTGCCAGCGTTTCGGCTAGCGGGAGATCTTACAATGAGCAGTTCTTC
>TRBV27|18|NA|TRBJ2-3|few
CASSLGLAARSSTDTQYF
TGTGCCAGCAGTTTAGGATTAGCGGCTAGATCCAGCACAGATACGCAGTATTTT
>TRBV6-5|15|TRBD2|TRBJ2-3|once
CASSRTGGRTDTQYF
TGTGCCAGCAGCCGCACGGGAGGTAGGACAGATACGCAGTATTTT
>TRBV2|12|NA|TRBJ1-2|NA
CASSTENYGYTF
TGTGCCAGCAGTACAGAAAACTATGGCTACACCTTC
>TRBV7-8|16|TRBD2|TRBJ2-1|NA
CASSLLGTSGIHEQFF
TGTGCCAGCAGCTTGCTCGGGACTAGCGGGATACATGAGCAGTTCTTC
>TRBV29-1|13|TRBD1|TRBJ2-2|NA
CSGSRGLAGELFF
TGCAGCGGAAGCAGGGGGCTCGCCGGGGAGCTGTTTTTT
>TRBV5-1|15|TRBD2|TRBJ2-7|NA
CASRPTSGRTYEQYF
TGCGCCAGCAGACCGACTAGCGGGAGGACCTACGAGCAGTACTTC
>TRBV11-2|18|NA|TRBJ2-4|NA
CASSQQMRDFLAKNIQYF
TGTGCCAGCAGCCAGCAAATGAGGGACTTCCTAGCCAAAAACATTCAGTACTTC
>TRBV28|18|TRBD1|TRBJ2-7|NA
CASTASWATGTGTYEQYF
TGTGCCAGCACCGCAAGCTGGGCAACCGGGACAGGGACCTACGAGCAGTACTTC
>TRBV27|14|NA|TRBJ2-3|NA
CASSPQPKADTQYF
TGTGCCAGCAGTCCACAACCCAAAGCAGATACGCAGTATTTT
>TRBV27|16|NA|TRBJ2-1|NA
CASSLTGTLLNSEQFF
TGTGCCAGCAGCTTAACTGGGACACTCCTTAATAGTGAGCAGTTCTTC
>TRBV24-1|17|NA|TRBJ2-2|NA
CATSGGGGARNTGELFF
TGTGCCACCAGTGGAGGGGGGGGAGCACGGAACACCGGGGAGCTGTTTTTT
>TRBV24-1|13|NA|TRBJ2-3|NA
CATSDSGTDTQYF
TGTGCCACCAGTGATTCAGGGACAGATACGCAGTATTTT
>TRBV5-1|17|TRBD1|TRBJ1-4|NA
CASSRQGTGATNEKLFF
TGCGCCAGCAGCCGACAAGGGACAGGAGCAACTAATGAAAAACTGTTTTTT
>TRBV7-2|15|TRBD1|TRBJ2-7|NA
CASSRGQGAFYEQYF
TGTGCCAGCAGCCGCGGACAGGGGGCTTTTTACGAGCAGTACTTC
>TRBV9|15|NA|TRBJ2-1|NA
CASSPGLASYNEQFF
TGTGCCAGCAGCCCCGGGCTAGCGAGCTACAATGAGCAGTTCTTC
>TRBV5-8|15|TRBD1|TRBJ1-1|NA
CASSFGQVTNTEAFF
TGTGCCAGCAGCTTTGGACAGGTCACCAACACTGAAGCTTTCTTT
>TRBV19|14|NA|TRBJ2-7|once
CASSMSTRRYEQYF
TGTGCCAGTAGTATGTCGACAAGACGCTACGAGCAGTACTTC
>TRBV20-1|12|NA|TRBJ1-2|NA
CSASGGVYGYTF
TGCAGTGCTAGTGGGGGAGTCTATGGCTACACCTTC
>TRBV18|14|NA|TRBJ2-1|NA
CASSPQGADNEQFF
TGTGCCAGCTCACCACAAGGAGCGGACAATGAGCAGTTCTTC
>TRBV3-1/TRBV3-2|15|NA|TRBJ2-1|NA
CASSQERGTTDEQFF
TGTGCCAGCAGCCAAGAGAGAGGAACGACGGATGAGCAGTTCTTC
>TRBV19|17|NA|TRBJ2-4|NA
CASSIRGGVRAKNIQYF
TGTGCCAGTAGTATTCGTGGGGGCGTGAGGGCCAAAAACATTCAGTACTTC
>TRBV9|13|NA|TRBJ1-1|NA
CASSDDSVTEAFF
TGTGCCAGCAGCGACGACAGTGTCACTGAAGCTTTCTTT
>TRBV20-1|13|NA|TRBJ2-7|NA
CSASLRVSYEQYF
TGCAGTGCTAGTCTCAGGGTCTCCTACGAGCAGTACTTC
>TRBV27|13|NA|TRBJ1-1|NA
CASGVRQYTEAFF
TGTGCCAGCGGGGTTAGACAGTACACTGAAGCTTTCTTT
>TRBV7-2|15|TRBD1|TRBJ2-7|NA
CASSLGTGGVYEQYF
TGTGCCAGCAGCTTAGGCACAGGGGGCGTTTACGAGCAGTACTTC
>TRBV18|18|TRBD1|TRBJ2-6|once
CASSPRGLDPSGANVLTF
TGTGCCAGCTCACCGAGGGGGCTAGATCCCTCTGGGGCCAACGTCCTGACTTTC
>TRBV10-3|15|NA|TRBJ1-1|NA
CAISPHREGNTEAFF
TGTGCCATCAGCCCACACAGGGAAGGGAACACTGAAGCTTTCTTT
>TRBV15|13|NA|TRBJ1-5|NA
CATSRDVNQPQHF
TGTGCCACCAGCAGAGACGTCAATCAGCCCCAGCATTTT
>TRBV18|17|NA|TRBJ2-3|NA
CASSPRIVRENTDTQYF
TGTGCCAGCTCACCACGGATAGTAAGGGAGAACACAGATACGCAGTATTTT
>TRBV19|15|TRBD1|TRBJ2-7|NA
CASSPRGTGAYEQYF
TGTGCCAGTAGTCCCCGCGGGACAGGGGCCTACGAGCAGTACTTC
>TRBV5-5|14|NA|TRBJ1-1|NA
CASIRYQGYSEAFF
TGTGCCAGCATAAGGTACCAGGGGTATTCTGAAGCTTTCTTT
>TRBV10-3|18|TRBD2|TRBJ2-5|NA
CAISSGGSSGRAGETQYF
TGTGCCATCAGTTCAGGGGGGTCTAGCGGGAGGGCCGGTGAGACCCAGTACTTC
>TRBV30|17|TRBD2|TRBJ2-7|NA
CAWSVLGLAGGLYEQYF
TGTGCCTGGAGTGTACTGGGACTAGCGGGAGGCCTTTACGAGCAGTACTTC
>TRBV2|15|TRBD1|TRBJ1-5|NA
CASSVRQGAIQPQHF
TGTGCCAGCAGCGTTCGACAGGGGGCTATTCAGCCCCAGCATTTT
>TRBV19|17|NA|TRBJ1-2|NA
CASSTGGLMAFRGGYTF
TGTGCCAGTAGTACGGGGGGTCTGATGGCGTTTAGAGGTGGCTACACCTTC
>TRBV11-2|18|TRBD2|TRBJ2-3|few
CASSLGNGAGYRTDTQYF
TGTGCCAGCAGCTTAGGTAATGGAGCGGGGTACCGCACAGATACGCAGTATTTT
>TRBV10-3|15|NA|TRBJ1-6|NA
CAISDSEGSNSPLHF
TGTGCCATCAGTGATTCGGAGGGAAGTAATTCACCCCTCCACTTT
>TRBV19|16|NA|TRBJ1-4|NA
CASTDSGDTANEKLFF
TGTGCCAGTACTGACAGCGGGGACACCGCTAATGAAAAACTGTTTTTT
>TRBV6-2/TRBV6-3|17|TRBD1|TRBJ2-2|once
CASGPITRTGGTGELFF
TGTGCCAGCGGCCCCATTACCAGGACAGGGGGCACCGGGGAGCTGTTTTTT
>TRBV27|15|NA|TRBJ2-5|NA
CASSDPGQGQETQYF
TGTGCCAGCAGTGATCCGGGACAAGGCCAAGAGACCCAGTACTTC
>TRBV14|16|TRBD1|TRBJ1-1|NA
CASSQDLGTANTEAFF
TGTGCCAGCAGCCAAGATCTCGGGACAGCTAACACTGAAGCTTTCTTT
>TRBV12-5|18|TRBD2|TRBJ2-7|NA
CASGPGGGGRREGDEQYF
TGTGCTAGTGGTCCCGGCGGGGGCGGGCGGCGGGAGGGCGACGAGCAGTACTTC
>TRBV7-8|17|NA|TRBJ1-1|NA
CASSLGLGTKMNTEAFF
TGTGCCAGCAGCTTAGGTTTGGGGACAAAGATGAACACTGAAGCTTTCTTT
>TRBV6-5|15|TRBD1|TRBJ2-3|NA
CASSYGTGVGYTQYF
TGTGCCAGCAGTTATGGGACAGGGGTAGGATATACGCAGTATTTT
>TRBV11-2|14|NA|TRBJ1-1|once
CASSSLVRETEAFF
TGTGCCAGCAGCTCTTTAGTCAGGGAAACTGAAGCTTTCTTT
>TRBV11-3|14|NA|TRBJ2-5|few
CASSPGSGEETQYF
TGTGCCAGCAGCCCTGGGTCAGGGGAAGAGACCCAGTACTTC
>TRBV2|13|NA|TRBJ1-5|NA
CASTRQTNQPQHF
TGTGCCAGCACGAGGCAGACGAATCAGCCCCAGCATTTT
>TRBV18|16|TRBD1|TRBJ2-3|NA
CASSQTQGARTDTQYF
TGTGCCAGCTCACAGACTCAGGGGGCCCGCACAGATACGCAGTATTTT
>TRBV6-5|14|TRBD2|TRBJ2-1|NA
CASSYAGLAGVKFF
TGTGCCAGCAGTTACGCGGGACTAGCGGGCGTGAAGTTCTTC
>TRBV5-1|20|TRBD1|TRBJ1-6|once
CASSLTPGTVVSSYNSPLHF
TGCGCCAGCAGCTTGACCCCCGGGACAGTAGTAAGCTCCTATAATTCACCCCTCCACTTT
>TRBV3-1/TRBV3-2|13|NA|TRBJ1-4|few
CASSRSIIEKLFF
TGTGCCAGCTCCCGCAGTATAATTGAAAAACTGTTTTTT
>TRBV24-1|14|TRBD1|TRBJ2-5|NA
CATSAKGTVETQYF
TGTGCCACCAGTGCTAAAGGGACAGTAGAGACCCAGTACTTC